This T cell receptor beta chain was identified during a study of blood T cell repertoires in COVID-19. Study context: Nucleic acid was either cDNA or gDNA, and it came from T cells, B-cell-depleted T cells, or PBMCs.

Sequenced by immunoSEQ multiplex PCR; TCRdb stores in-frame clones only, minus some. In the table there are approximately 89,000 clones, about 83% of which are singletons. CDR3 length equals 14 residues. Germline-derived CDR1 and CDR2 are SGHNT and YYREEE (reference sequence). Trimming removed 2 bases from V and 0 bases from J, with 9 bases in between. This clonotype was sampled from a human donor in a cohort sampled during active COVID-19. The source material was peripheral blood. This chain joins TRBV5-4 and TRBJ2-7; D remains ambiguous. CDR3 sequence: CASSFEFGSYEQYF. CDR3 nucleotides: TGTGCCAGCAGCTTTGAATTCGGCTCCTACGAGCAGTACTTC.